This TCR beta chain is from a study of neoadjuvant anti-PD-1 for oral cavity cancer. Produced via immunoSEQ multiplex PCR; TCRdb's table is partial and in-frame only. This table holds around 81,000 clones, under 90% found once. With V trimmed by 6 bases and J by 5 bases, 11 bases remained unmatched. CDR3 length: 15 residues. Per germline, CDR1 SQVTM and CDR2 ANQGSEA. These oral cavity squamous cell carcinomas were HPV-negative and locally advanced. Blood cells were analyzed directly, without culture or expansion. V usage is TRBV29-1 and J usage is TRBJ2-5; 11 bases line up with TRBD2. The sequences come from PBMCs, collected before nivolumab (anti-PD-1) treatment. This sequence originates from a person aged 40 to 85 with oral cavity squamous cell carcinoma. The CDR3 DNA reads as TGCAGCGTCAAAGGGACTAGCGGTGGCGTGGAGACCCAGTACTTC. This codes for CSVKGTSGGVETQYF.